Following are 7 T cell receptor beta chains from one sample sequenced in a study of blood T cell repertoires in COVID-19. Method: immunoSEQ multiplex PCR; TCRdb's copy keeps in-frame clones and lacks some. The repertoire has roughly 62,000 clones, 80% to 85% of them found once; the top ten carry roughly a tenth. Input material: peripheral blood. All receptors derive from a man aged 25 to 40 with COVID-19, enrolled during active disease.

The V gene is TRBV15, the J gene TRBJ2-7, with a possible D match to TRBD1 (5 bases). V gave up 5 bases and J gave up 5 bases, with 19 bases separating them. The germline V gene has CDR1 LNHNV and CDR2 YYDKDF (reference sequence). The length of the CDR3 is 15 residues. The CDR3 reads CATSGALIAGNEQYF. CDR3 nucleotide sequence: TGTGCCACCAGCGGGGCCCTGATAGCTGGAAACGAGCAGTACTTC. The full variable domain, rest sourced from reference TRBV15 and TRBJ2-7, is DAMVIQNPRYQVTQFGKPVTLSCSQTLNHNVMYWYQQKSSQAPKLLFHYYDKDFNNEADTPDNFQSRRPNTSFCFLDIRSPGLGDTAMYLCATSGALIAGNEQYFGPGTRLTVT.

The chain joins TRBV18 to TRBJ2-1; D possibly corresponds to TRBD1 (6 bases). This CDR3 is 13 amino acids long. The germline V and J ends were trimmed by 4 bases and 6 bases, with 10 bases remaining between them. Germline V gene data show CDR1 as KGHSH and CDR2 as LQKENI. For the CDR3, the DNA is TGTGCCAGCTCACTAACAGGGCCCAATGAGCAGTTCTTC. Its translation: CASSLTGPNEQFF.

The V gene is TRBV19, the J gene TRBJ2-1, with 9 bases that match TRBD1. This CDR3 comprises 14 residues. The germline V gene has CDR1 LNHDA and CDR2 SQIVND (reference sequence). V was pared by 7 bases and J by 4 bases, with 5 bases of the junction left unmatched. This CDR3 is CASNPGQGYNEQFF. The CDR3 coding sequence is TGTGCCAGTAACCCGGGACAGGGATACAATGAGCAGTTCTTC. The full variable domain, rest sourced from reference TRBV19 and TRBJ2-1, is DGGITQSPKYLFRKEGQNVTLSCEQNLNHDAMYWYRQDPGQGLRLIYYSQIVNDFQKGDIAEGYSVSREKKESFPLTVTSAQKNPTAFYLCASNPGQGYNEQFFGPGTRLTVL.

The chain joins TRBV11-3 to TRBJ1-1, with D hard to call. Per germline, CDR1 SGHNT and CDR2 YENEEA. The CDR3 has 13 amino acids. Trimming left V 5 bases short and J 0 bases short, with 7 bases between. CDR3 loop: CASSLQVNTEAFF. The CDR3 bases are TGTGCCAGCAGCCTGCAGGTGAACACTGAAGCTTTCTTT.

The chain is built from TRBV7-9 and TRBJ1-6; maybe TRBD1 (5 bases). V was cut by 6 bases and J by 8 bases, with 14 bases left in between. The CDR3 covers 14 residues. Germline loops: CDR1 SEHNR, CDR2 FQNEAQ (reference sequence). CDR3 sequence (DNA): TGTGCCAGCAGACCCGGGACTAAGGATTCACCCCTCCACTTT. Its translation: CASRPGTKDSPLHF.

This chain links TRBV6-5 with TRBJ1-4; TRBD1 matches 7 bases. With V trimmed by 4 bases and J by 8 bases, 1 base remained unmatched. Germline V gene data show CDR1 as MNHEY and CDR2 as SVGAGI. There are 12 residues in the CDR3. The CDR3 DNA follows: TGTGCCAGCAGTTGGGGACAGGAAAAACTGTTTTTT. It codes for CASSWGQEKLFF.

This chain links TRBV2 with TRBJ2-7; TRBD1 agrees at 7 bases. The germline V gene encodes CDR1 SNHLY and CDR2 FYNNEI. The length of the CDR3 is 14 residues. Trimming took 2 bases from V and 6 from J; bases not matched to a gene: 7. Here the CDR3 reads CASSERRGRGEQYF. The DNA for the CDR3 is TGTGCCAGCAGTGAAAGAAGGGGGCGCGGCGAGCAGTACTTC.